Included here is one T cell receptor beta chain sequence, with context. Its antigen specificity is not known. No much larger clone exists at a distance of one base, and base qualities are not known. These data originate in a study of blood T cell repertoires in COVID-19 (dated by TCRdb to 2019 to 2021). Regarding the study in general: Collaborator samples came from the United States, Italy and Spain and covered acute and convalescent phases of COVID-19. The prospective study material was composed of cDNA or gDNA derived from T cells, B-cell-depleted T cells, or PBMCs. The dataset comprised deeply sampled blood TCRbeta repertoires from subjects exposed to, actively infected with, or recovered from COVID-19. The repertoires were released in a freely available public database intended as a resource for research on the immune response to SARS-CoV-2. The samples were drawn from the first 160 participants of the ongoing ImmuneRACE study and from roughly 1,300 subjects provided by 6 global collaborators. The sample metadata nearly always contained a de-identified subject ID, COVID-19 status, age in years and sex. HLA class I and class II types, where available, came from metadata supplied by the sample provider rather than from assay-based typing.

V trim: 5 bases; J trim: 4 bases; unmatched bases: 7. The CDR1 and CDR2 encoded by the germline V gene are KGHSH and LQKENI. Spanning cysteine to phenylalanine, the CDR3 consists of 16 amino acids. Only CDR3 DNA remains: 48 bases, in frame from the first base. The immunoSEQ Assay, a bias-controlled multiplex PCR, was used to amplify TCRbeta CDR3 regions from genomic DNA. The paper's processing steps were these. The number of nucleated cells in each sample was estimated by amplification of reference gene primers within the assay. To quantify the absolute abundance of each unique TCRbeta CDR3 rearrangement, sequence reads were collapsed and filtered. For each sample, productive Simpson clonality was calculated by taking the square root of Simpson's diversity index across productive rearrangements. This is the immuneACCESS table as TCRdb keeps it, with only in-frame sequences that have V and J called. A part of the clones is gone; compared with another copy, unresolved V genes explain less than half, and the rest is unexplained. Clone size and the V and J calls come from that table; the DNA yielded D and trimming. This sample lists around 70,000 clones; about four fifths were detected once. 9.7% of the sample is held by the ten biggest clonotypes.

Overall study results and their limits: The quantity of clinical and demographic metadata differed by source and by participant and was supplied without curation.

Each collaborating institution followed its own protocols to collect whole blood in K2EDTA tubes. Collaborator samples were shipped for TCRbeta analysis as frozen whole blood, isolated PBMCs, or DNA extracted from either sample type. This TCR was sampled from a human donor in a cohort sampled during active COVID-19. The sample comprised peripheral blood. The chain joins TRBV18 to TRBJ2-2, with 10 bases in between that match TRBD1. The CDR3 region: CASSSQTGGSTGELFF. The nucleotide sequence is TGTGCCAGCTCATCCCAGACAGGGGGCTCCACCGGGGAGCTGTTTTTT.